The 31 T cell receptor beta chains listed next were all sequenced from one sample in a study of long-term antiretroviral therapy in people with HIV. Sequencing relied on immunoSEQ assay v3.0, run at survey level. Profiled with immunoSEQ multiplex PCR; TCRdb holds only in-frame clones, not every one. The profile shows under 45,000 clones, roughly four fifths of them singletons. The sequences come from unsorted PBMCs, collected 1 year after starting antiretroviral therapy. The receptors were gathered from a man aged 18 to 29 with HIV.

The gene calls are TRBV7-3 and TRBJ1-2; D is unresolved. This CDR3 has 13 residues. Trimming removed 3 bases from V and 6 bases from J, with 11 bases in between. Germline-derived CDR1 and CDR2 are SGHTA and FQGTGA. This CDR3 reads CASSLSPSDGYTF. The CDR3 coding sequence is TGTGCCAGCAGCTTGTCCCCTAGTGATGGCTACACCTTC.

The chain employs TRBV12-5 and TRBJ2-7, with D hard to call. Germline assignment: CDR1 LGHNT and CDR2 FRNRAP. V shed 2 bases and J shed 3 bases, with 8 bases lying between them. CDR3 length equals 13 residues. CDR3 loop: CASGLQEYYEQYF. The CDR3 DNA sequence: TGTGCTAGTGGTTTGCAGGAGTACTACGAGCAGTACTTC.

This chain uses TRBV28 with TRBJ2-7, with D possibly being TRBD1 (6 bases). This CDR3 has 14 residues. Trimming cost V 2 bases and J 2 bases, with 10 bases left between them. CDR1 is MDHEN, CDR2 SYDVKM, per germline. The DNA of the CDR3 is TGTGCCAGCAGTTTAAACAGGGTTACCTACGAGCAGTACTTC. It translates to CASSLNRVTYEQYF.

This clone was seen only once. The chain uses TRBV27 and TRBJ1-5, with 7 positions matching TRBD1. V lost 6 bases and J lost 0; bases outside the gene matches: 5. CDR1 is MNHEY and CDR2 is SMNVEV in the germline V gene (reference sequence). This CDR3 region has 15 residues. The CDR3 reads CASRPGTDSNQPQHF. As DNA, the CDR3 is TGTGCCAGCAGACCAGGGACAGATAGCAATCAGCCCCAGCATTTT.

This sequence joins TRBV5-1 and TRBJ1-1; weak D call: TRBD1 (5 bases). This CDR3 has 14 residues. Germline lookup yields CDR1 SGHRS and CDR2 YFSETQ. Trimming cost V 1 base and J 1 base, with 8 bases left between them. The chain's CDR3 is CASSLWGGNTEAFF. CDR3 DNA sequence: TGCGCCAGCAGCTTGTGGGGGGGGAACACTGAAGCTTTCTTT. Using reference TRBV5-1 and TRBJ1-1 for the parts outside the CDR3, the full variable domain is KAGVTQTPRYLIKTRGQQVTLSCSPISGHRSVSWYQQTPGQGLQFLFEYFSETQRNKGNFPGRFSGRQFSNSRSEMNVSTLELGDSALYLCASSLWGGNTEAFFGQGTRLTVV.

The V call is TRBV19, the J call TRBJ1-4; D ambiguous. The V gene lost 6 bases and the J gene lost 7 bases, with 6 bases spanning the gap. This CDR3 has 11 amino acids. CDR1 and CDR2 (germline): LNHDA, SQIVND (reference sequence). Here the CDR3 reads CASRAGEKLFF. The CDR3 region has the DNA TGTGCCAGTAGGGCGGGTGAAAAACTGTTTTTT.

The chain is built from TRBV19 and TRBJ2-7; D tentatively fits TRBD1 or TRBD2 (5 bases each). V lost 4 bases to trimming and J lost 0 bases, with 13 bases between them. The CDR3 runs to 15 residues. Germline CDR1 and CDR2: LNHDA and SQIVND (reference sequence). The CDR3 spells CASSKSLGTSYEQYF. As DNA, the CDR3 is TGTGCCAGTAGTAAGTCGTTGGGGACCTCCTACGAGCAGTACTTC.

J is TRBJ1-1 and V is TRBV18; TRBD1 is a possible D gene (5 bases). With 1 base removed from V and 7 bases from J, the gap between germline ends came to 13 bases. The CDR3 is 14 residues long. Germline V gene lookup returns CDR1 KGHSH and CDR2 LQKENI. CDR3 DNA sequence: TGTGCCAGCTCACCACTCGGGACGGAGCTTGAAGCTTTCTTT. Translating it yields CASSPLGTELEAFF.

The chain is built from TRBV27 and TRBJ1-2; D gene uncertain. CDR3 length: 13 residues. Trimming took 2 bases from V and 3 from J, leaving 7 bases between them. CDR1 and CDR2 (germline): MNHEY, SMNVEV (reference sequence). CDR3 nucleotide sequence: TGTGCCAGCAGTTTAAATATAGACTATGGCTACACCTTC. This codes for CASSLNIDYGYTF.

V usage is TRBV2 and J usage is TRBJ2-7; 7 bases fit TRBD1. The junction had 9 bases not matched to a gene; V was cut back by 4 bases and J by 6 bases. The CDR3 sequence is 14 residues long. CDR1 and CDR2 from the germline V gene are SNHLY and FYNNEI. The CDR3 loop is CASSGQGYTSEQYF. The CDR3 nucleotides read TGTGCCAGCAGTGGACAGGGATACACGAGCGAGCAGTACTTC.

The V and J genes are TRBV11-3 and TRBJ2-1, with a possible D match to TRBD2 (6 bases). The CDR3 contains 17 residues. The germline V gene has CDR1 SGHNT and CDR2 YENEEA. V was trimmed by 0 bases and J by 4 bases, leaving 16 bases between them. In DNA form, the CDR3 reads TGTGCCAGCAGCTTAGATACTCGCGGGGCAGGGTACAATGAGCAGTTCTTC. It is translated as CASSLDTRGAGYNEQFF.

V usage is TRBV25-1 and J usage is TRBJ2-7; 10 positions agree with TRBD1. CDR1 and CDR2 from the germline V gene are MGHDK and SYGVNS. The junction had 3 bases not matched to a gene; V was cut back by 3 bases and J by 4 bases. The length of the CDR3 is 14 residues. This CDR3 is CASSDRDRGYEQYF. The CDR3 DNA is TGTGCCAGCAGTGACCGGGACAGGGGATACGAGCAGTACTTC.

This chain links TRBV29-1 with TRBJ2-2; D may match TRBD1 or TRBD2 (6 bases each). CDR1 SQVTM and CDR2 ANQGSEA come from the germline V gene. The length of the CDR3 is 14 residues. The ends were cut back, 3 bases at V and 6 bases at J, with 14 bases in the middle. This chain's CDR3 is CSVEVSGAAGELFF. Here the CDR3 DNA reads TGCAGCGTTGAGGTCTCGGGGGCAGCCGGGGAGCTGTTTTTT.

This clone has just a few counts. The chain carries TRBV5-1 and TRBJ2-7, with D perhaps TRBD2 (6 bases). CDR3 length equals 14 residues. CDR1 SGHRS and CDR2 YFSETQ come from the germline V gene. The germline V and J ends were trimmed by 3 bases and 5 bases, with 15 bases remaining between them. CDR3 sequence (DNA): TGCGCCAGCAGCTCCGGAGAGGGGAGGAACGAGCAGTACTTC. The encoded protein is CASSSGEGRNEQYF.

CDR3 in DNA: TGTGCCAGCAGCTTAGTCCAGAACACCGGGGAGCTGTTTTTT. Its translation: CASSLVQNTGELFF. The chain links TRBV7-9 to TRBJ2-2, with D unresolved. The CDR3 runs 14 residues. Trimming left V 1 base short and J 1 base short, with 4 bases between. Germline assignment: CDR1 SEHNR and CDR2 FQNEAQ (reference sequence).

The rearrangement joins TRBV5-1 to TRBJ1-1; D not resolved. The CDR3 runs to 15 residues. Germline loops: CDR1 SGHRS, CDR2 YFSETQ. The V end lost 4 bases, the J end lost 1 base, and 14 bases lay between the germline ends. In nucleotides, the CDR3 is TGCGCCAGCAGCATCCGGGAACCATCGAACACTGAAGCTTTCTTT. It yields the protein CASSIREPSNTEAFF.

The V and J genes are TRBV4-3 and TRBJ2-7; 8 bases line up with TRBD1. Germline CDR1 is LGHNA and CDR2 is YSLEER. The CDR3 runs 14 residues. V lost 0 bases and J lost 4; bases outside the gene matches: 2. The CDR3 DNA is TGCGCCAGCAGCCAAGATTACAGGGGGTACGAGCAGTACTTC. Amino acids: CASSQDYRGYEQYF.

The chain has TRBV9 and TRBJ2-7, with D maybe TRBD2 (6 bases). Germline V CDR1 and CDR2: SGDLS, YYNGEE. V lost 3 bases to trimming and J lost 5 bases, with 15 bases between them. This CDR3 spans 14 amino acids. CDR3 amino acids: CASSDAGNMNEQYF. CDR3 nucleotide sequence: TGTGCCAGCAGCGACGCGGGGAATATGAACGAGCAGTACTTC.

Here the CDR3 reads CASSSGTSLNQPQHF. The CDR3 coding sequence is TGTGCCAGCAGCTCGGGGACTTCCCTCAATCAGCCCCAGCATTTT. The rearrangement links TRBV7-9 to TRBJ1-5; perhaps TRBD1 as D (5 bases). The germline gives CDR1 SEHNR, CDR2 FQNEAQ (reference sequence). The CDR3 has 15 residues. V gave up 4 bases and J gave up 3 bases, with 13 bases separating them.

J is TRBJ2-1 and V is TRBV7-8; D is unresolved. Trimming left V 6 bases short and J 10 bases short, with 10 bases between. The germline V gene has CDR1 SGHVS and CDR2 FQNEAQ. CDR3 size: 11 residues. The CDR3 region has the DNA TGTGCCAGCAGTCCTACAATAGAGCAGTTCTTC. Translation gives CASSPTIEQFF.

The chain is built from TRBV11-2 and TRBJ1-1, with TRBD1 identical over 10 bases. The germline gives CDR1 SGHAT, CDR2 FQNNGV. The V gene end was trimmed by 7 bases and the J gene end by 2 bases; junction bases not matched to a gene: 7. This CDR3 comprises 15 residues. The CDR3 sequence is CASKLGTGVNTEAFF. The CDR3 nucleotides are TGTGCCAGCAAACTCGGGACAGGGGTTAACACTGAAGCTTTCTTT.

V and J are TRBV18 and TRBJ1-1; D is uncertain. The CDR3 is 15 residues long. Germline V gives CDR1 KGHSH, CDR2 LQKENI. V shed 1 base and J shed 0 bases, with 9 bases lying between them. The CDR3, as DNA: TGTGCCAGCTCACCACGTGAACGGGTGAACACTGAAGCTTTCTTT. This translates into CASSPRERVNTEAFF.

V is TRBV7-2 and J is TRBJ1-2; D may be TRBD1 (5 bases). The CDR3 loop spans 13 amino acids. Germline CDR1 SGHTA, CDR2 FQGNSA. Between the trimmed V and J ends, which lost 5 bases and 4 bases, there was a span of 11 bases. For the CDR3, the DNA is TGTGCCAGCAGCGTCCTTGGGGGCTATGGCTACACCTTC. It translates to CASSVLGGYGYTF.

The CDR3 reads CASSAGGLLNEQYF. CDR3 nucleotides: TGCGCCAGCAGCGCCGGGGGTCTCCTCAACGAGCAGTACTTC. V is TRBV5-1 and J is TRBJ2-7; D perhaps matches TRBD2 (6 bases). Germline CDR1 is SGHRS and CDR2 is YFSETQ. The V end was cut by 4 bases, the J end by 5 bases, with 16 bases between. The CDR3 sequence is 14 residues long.

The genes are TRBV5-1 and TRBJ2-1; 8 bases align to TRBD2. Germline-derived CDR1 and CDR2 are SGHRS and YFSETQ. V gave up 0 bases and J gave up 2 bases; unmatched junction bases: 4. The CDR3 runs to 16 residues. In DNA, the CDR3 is TGCGCCAGCAGCTTGGGTACTAGCGGTCCCTACAATGAGCAGTTCTTC. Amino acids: CASSLGTSGPYNEQFF.

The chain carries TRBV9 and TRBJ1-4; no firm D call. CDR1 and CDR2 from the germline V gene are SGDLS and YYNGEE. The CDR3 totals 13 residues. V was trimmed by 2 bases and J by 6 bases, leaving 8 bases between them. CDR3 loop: CASSVGGYEKLFF. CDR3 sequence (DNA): TGTGCCAGCAGCGTCGGAGGGTATGAAAAACTGTTTTTT.

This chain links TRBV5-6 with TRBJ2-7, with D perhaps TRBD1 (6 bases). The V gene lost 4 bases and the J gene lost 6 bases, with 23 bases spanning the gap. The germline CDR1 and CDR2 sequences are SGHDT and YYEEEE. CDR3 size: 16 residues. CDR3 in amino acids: CASSHSMRGTQVEQYF. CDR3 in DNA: TGTGCCAGCAGCCACTCCATGAGGGGGACACAAGTCGAGCAGTACTTC.

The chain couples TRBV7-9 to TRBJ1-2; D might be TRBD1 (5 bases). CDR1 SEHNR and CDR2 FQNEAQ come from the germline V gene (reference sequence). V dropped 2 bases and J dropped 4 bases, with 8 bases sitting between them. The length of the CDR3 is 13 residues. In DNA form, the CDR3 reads TGTGCCAGCAGCTTACAGGGAGGCTATGGCTACACCTTC. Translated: CASSLQGGYGYTF.

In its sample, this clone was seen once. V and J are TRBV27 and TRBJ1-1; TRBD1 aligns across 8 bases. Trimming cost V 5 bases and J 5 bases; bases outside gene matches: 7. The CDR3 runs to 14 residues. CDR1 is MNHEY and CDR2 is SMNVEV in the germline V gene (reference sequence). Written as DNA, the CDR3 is TGTGCCAGCAGTCCCAGGGGGCTGGGTACTGAAGCTTTCTTT. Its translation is CASSPRGLGTEAFF.

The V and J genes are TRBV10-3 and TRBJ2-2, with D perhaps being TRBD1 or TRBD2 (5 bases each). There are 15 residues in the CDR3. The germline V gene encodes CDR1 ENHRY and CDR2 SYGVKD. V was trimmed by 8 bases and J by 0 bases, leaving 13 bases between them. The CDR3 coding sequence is TGTGCCATCGCCCCCGGGGCCCCGAACACCGGGGAGCTGTTTTTT. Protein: CAIAPGAPNTGELFF.

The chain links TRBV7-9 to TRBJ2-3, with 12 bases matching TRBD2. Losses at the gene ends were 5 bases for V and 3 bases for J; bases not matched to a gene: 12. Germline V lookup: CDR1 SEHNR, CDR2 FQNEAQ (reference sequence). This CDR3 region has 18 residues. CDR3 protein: CASSHGLAGRPRTDTQYF. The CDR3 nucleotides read TGTGCCAGCAGCCACGGACTAGCGGGGAGGCCACGTACAGATACGCAGTATTTT.